This T cell receptor (beta chain) was observed in a study of blood T cells in healthy people across ages. Overall study: T cells yielded about one barcoded beta molecule per two cells through template switching. Study outcomes and limitations: Not knowing donor CMV status may have confounded expanded clonotype changes. Getting older went along with TCR beta diversity per million T cells dropping roughly linearly.

Primed by a sample-barcoded 5' primer and a J-beta primer mix, a second PCR proceeded for about 6 to 11 cycles. One entry per CDR3 protein results from TCRdb running MiXCR on the 5' RACE reads. The data show under 800,000 distinct CDR3 sequences, with over 20% seen just once and roughly 3.4% held by the top ten. Isolation yielded PBMCs, at least 7 million per sample, in every case. This CDR3 has 15 residues. Per the germline V gene, CDR1 is SEHNR and CDR2 is FQNEAQ (reference sequence). Regarding this clonotype: What it recognizes is unknown.

The sequenced sample consisted of blood. The gene calls are TRBV7-9 and TRBJ2-1; 7 bases fit TRBD2. Gene TRBJ2-7 matches the end of the DNA better, so the J call may be wrong. The sequence was collected from a man in his 70s in good health. In DNA, the CDR3 is TGTGCCAGCAGCTTATGGCGGGGGTTATCGTACGAGCAGTACTTC. Translated, it gives CASSLWRGLSYEQYF.